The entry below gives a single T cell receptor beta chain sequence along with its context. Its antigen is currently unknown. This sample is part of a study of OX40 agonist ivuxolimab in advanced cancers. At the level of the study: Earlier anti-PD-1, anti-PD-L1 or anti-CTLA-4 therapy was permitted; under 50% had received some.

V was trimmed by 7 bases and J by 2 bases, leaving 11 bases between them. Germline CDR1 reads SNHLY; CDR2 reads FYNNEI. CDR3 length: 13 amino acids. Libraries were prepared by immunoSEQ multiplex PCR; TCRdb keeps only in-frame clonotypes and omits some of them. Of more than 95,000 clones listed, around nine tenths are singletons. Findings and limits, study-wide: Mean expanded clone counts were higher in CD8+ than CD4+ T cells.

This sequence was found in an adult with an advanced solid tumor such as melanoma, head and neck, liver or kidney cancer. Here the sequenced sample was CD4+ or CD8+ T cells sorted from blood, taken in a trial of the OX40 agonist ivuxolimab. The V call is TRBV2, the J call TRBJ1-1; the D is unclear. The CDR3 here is CASTLMSNTEAFF. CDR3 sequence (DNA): TGTGCCAGCACCCTCATGAGTAACACTGAAGCTTTCTTT. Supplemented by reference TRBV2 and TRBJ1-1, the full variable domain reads EPEVTQTPSHQVTQMGQEVILRCVPISNHLYFYWYRQILGQKVEFLVSFYNNEISEKSEIFDDQFSVERPDGSNFTLKIRSTKLEDSAMYFCASTLMSNTEAFFGQGTRLTVV.